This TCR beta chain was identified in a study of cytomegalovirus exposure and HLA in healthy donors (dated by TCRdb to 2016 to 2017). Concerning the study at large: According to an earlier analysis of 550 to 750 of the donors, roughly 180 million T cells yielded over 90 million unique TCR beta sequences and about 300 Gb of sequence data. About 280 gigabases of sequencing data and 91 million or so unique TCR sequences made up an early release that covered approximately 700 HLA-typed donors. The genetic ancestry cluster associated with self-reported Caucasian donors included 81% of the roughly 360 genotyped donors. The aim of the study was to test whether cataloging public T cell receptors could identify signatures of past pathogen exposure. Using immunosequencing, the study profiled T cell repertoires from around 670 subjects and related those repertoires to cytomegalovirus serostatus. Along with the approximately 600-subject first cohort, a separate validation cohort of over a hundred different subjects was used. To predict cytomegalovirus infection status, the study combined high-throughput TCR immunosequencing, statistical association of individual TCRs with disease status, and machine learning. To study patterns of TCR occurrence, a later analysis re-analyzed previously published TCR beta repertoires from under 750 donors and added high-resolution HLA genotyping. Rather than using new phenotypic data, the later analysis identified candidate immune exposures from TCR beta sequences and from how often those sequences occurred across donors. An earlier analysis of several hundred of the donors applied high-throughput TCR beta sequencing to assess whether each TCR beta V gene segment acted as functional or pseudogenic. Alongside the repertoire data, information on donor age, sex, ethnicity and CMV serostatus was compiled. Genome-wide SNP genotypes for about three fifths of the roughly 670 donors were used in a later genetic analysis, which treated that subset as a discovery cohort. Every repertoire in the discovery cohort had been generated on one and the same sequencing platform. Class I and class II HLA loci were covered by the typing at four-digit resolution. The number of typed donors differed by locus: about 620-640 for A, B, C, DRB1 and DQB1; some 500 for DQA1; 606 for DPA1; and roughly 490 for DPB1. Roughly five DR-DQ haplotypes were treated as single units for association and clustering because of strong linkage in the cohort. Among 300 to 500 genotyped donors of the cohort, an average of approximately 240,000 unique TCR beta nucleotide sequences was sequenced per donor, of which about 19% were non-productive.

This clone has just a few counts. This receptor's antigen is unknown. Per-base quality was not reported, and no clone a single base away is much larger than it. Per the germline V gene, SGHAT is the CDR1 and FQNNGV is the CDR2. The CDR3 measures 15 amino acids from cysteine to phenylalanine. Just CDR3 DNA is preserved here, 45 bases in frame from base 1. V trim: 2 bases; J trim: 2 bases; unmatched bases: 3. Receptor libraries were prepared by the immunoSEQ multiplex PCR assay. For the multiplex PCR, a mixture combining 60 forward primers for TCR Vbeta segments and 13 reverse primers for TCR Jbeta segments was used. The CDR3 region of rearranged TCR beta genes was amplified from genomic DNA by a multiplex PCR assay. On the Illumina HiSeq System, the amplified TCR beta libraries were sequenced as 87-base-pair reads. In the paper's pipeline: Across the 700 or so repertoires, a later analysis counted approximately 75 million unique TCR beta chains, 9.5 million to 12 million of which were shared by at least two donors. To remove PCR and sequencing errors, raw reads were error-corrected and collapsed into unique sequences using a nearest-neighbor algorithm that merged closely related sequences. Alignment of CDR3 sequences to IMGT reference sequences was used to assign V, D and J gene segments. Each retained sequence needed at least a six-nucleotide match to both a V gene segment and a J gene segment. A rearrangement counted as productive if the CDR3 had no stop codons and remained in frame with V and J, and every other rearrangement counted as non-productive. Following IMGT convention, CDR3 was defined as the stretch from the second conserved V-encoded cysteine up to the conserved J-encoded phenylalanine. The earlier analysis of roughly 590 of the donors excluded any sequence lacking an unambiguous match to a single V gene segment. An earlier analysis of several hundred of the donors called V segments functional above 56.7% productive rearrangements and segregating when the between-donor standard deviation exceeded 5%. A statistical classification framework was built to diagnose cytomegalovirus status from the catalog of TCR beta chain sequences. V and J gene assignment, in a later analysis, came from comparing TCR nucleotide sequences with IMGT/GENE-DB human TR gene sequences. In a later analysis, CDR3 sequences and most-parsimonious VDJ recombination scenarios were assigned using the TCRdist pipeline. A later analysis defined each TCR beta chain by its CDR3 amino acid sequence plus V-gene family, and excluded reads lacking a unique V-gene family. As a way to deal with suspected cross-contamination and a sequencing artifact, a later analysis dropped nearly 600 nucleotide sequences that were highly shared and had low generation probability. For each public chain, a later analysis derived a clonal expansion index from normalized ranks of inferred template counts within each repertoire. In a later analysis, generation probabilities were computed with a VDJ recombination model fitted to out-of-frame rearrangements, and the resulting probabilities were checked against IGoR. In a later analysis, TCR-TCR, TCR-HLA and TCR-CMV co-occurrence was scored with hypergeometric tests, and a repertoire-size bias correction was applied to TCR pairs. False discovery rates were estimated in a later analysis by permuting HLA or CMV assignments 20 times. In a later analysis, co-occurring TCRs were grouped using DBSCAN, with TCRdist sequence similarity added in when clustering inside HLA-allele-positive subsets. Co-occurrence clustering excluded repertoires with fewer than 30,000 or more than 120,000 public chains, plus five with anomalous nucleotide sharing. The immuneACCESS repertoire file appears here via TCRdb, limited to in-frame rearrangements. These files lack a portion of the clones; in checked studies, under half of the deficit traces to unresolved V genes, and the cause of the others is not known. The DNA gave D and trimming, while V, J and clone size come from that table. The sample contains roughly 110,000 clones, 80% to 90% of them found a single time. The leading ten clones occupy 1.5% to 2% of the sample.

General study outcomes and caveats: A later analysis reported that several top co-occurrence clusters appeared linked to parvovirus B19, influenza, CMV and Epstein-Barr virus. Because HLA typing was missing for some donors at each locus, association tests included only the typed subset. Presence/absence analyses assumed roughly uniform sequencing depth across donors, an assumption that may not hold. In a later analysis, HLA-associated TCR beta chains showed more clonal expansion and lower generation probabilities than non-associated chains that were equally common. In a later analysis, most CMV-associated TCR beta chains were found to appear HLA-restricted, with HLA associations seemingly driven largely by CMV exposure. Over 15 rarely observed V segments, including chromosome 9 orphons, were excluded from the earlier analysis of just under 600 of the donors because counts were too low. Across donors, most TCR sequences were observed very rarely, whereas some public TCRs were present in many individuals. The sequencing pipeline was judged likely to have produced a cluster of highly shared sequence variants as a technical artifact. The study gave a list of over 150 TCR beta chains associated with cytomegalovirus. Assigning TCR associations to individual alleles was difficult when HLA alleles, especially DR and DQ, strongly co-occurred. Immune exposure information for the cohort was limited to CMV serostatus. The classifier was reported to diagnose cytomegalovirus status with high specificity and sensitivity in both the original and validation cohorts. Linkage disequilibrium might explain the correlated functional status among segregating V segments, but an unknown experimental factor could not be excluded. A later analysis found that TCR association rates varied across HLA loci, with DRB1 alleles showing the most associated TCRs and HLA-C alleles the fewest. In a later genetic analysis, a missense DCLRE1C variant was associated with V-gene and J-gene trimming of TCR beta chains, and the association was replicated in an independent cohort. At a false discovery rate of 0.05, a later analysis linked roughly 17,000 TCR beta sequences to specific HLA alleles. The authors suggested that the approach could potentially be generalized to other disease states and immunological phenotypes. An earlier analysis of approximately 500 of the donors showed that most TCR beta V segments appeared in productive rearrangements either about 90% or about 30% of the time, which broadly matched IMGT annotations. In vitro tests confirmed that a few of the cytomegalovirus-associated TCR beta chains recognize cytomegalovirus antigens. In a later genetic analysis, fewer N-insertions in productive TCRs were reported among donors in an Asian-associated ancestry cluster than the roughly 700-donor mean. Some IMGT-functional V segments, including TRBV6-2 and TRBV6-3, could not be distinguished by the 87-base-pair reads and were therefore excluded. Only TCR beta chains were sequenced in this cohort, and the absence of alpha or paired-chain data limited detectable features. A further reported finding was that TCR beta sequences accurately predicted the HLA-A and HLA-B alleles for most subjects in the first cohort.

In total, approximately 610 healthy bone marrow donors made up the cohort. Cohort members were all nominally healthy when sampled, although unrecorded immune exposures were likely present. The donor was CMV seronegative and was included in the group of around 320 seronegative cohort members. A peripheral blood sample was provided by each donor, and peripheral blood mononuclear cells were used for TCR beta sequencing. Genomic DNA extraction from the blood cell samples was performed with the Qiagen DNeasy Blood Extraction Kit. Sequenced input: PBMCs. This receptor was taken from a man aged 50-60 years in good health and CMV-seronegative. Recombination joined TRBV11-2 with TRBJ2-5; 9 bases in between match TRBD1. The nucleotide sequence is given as TGTGCCAGCAGCTTAAACAGGGGGCGTCAAGAGACCCAGTACTTC. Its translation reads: CASSLNRGRQETQYF.